This passage covers 8 T cell receptor beta chains from one sample sequenced in a study of T-cell reconstitution after alpha-beta-depleted transplantation in children. Unique molecular identifiers were built into the TCRbeta library. In TCRdb, the PCR reads were re-called with MiXCR into one record per CDR3 protein. The sample lists roughly 50,000 distinct CDR3 sequences, less than 55% occurring once. This specimen was PBMCs, mostly from graft donor cells, taken 360 days after TCRalphabeta/CD19-depleted stem cell transplant. The origin of the receptors is a male patient younger than 18 who had a stem cell transplant for acute lymphoblastic leukemia, so the T cells may come from the graft donor.

The chain combines TRBV20-1 with TRBJ2-7, with 15 bases lining up with TRBD2. Germline-derived CDR1 and CDR2 are DFQATT and SNEGSKA (reference sequence). Trimming took 4 bases from V and 6 from J; bases not matched to a gene: 7. The CDR3 totals 15 residues. CDR3 nucleotide sequence: TGCAGTGCTACCAGGACTAGCGGGGGGGCGGCCGAGCAGTACTTC. Its protein is CSATRTSGGAAEQYF.

The chain recombines TRBV4-2 with TRBJ2-1, with D tentatively TRBD2 (6 bases). CDR3 size: 16 residues. CDR1 and CDR2 (germline): LGHNA, YNFKEQ. V was cut by 0 bases and J by 9 bases, with 18 bases left in between. CDR3 DNA sequence: TGTGCCAGCAGCCAAGATAGGCTTTCCCAGGGAGGTGAGCAGTTCTTC. This translates into CASSQDRLSQGGEQFF.

This clonotype has just a few counts. The chain combines TRBV7-9 with TRBJ1-3; D is unclear. Germline loops: CDR1 SEHNR, CDR2 FQNEAQ (reference sequence). This CDR3 has 17 residues. V gave up 4 bases and J gave up 0 bases, with 16 bases separating them. DNA for the CDR3: TGTGCCAGCAGCTCCGGAAACGACGGTGACTCTGGAAACACCATATATTTT. It specifies CASSSGNDGDSGNTIYF. The entire variable domain, with the rest obtained from reference TRBV7-9 and TRBJ1-3, is as follows: DTGVSQNPRHKITKRGQNVTFRCDPISEHNRLYWYRQTLGQGPEFLTYFQNEAQLEKSRLLSDRFSAERPKGSFSTLEIQRTEQGDSAMYLCASSSGNDGDSGNTIYFGEGSWLTVV.

The chain joins TRBV16 to TRBJ2-2, with TRBD2 identical over 8 bases. The CDR3 has 16 residues. V was clipped by 4 bases and J by 5 bases; unmatched bases: 9. Germline V gene lookup returns CDR1 KGHSY and CDR2 FQNENV. The CDR3 nucleotides read TGTGCCAGCAGCCCTTGGACTAGCCGATTTACCGGGGAGCTGTTTTTT. Its protein product is CASSPWTSRFTGELFF.

CDR3 coding DNA: TGTGCCAGCACTCGGACTAGCGGACCCAATGAGCAGTTCTTC. It specifies CASTRTSGPNEQFF. This chain connects TRBV12-3 or TRBV12-4 to TRBJ2-1, with 10 bases lining up with TRBD2. The CDR3 is made up of 14 amino acids. Trimming cost V 7 bases and J 6 bases; bases outside gene matches: 6.

This clonotype has only a few counts. The rearrangement uses TRBV4-3 and TRBJ2-1; 7 bases map to TRBD1. Trimming removed 0 bases from V and 0 bases from J; junction bases left unmatched: 5. The germline V gene has CDR1 LGHNA and CDR2 YSLEER. CDR3 size: 17 residues. CDR3 residues: CASSQEGGPVSYNEQFF. The CDR3 coding sequence is TGCGCCAGCAGCCAAGAAGGGGGCCCCGTCTCCTACAATGAGCAGTTCTTC.

J is TRBJ2-5 and V is TRBV28; D is unclear. The CDR3 totals 16 residues. V shed 2 bases and J shed 5 bases, with 18 bases lying between them. Per germline, CDR1 MDHEN and CDR2 SYDVKM. The CDR3 DNA reads as TGTGCCAGCAGTTTAGATCCCCGGACCTACGGGGAGACCCAGTACTTC. Translated: CASSLDPRTYGETQYF.

This chain links TRBV10-3 with TRBJ2-3, with TRBD1 identical over 8 bases. CDR1 is ENHRY, CDR2 SYGVKD, per germline. The CDR3 runs 13 residues. Trimming took 7 bases from V and 5 from J; bases not matched to a gene: 5. The CDR3 reads CAITGQDKDTQYF. The CDR3 region has the DNA TGTGCCATCACGGGACAGGATAAAGATACGCAGTATTTT.